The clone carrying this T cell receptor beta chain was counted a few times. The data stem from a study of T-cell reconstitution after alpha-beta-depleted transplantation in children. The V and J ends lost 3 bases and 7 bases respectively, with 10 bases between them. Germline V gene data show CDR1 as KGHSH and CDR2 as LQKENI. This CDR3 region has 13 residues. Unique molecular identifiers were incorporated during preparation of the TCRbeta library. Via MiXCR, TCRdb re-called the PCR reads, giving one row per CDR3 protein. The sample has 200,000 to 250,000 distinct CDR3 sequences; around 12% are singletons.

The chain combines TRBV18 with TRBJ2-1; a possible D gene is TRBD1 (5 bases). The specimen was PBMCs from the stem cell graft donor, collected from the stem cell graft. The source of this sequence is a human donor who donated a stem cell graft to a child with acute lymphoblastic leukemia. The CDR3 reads CASSPPGWNEQFF. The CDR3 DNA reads TGTGCCAGCTCACCCCCAGGGTGGAATGAGCAGTTCTTC.